The rows below give T cell receptor beta chains drawn from one sample of a study of T cell repertoires in cytomegalovirus infection. Antigens of these TCRs are unknown. TCRdb independently ran MiXCR on the reads; one entry per CDR3 protein. The sample consists of roughly 500,000 distinct CDR3 sequences, 30% to 40% of them appearing once. The sample was cultured PBMCs, taken from culture after CMV antigen stimulation. These receptors were taken from a human donor in good health (CMV status not recorded). Some clones in this sample may be carry-over from other donors' samples. Both conserved end residues are part of each CDR3. The D gene is left open where the match is weak. Size values are once, few and many counts, or a class for expanded clones, and some rows have none.

clone size	V gene	J gene	D gene	CDR3 protein	CDR3 DNA
few	TRBV12-3/TRBV12-4	TRBJ1-5	-	CASSLALGSNQPQHF	TGTGCCAGCAGTCTTGCATTGGGGAGCAATCAGCCCCAGCATTTT
many	TRBV7-2	TRBJ2-1	-	CASSIGRDRLYNEQFF	TGTGCCAGCAGTATAGGGCGGGACAGATTATACAATGAGCAGTTCTTC
-	TRBV2	TRBJ1-1	-	CASPSPTGRGTEAFF	TGTGCCAGTCCGAGCCCCACAGGGCGCGGCACTGAAGCTTTCTTT
-	TRBV29-1	TRBJ2-1	-	CSGLNHEQFF	TGCAGCGGTTTGAACCATGAGCAGTTCTTC
-	TRBV4-1	TRBJ2-3	TRBD2	CASSQRLAGAYGDTQYF	TGCGCCAGCAGCCAACGATTAGCGGGAGCGTATGGAGATACGCAGTATTTT
-	TRBV25-1	TRBJ1-1	-	CASSARDTSINTEAFF	TGTGCCAGCAGTGCCCGGGACACTTCGATTAACACTGAAGCTTTCTTT
-	TRBV12-3/TRBV12-4	TRBJ2-7	-	CASSRLSYEQYF	TGTGCCAGCAGTCGGCTCTCCTACGAGCAGTACTTC
few	TRBV7-9	TRBJ1-1	-	CASSQGPTEAFF	TGTGCCAGCAGCCAGGGCCCCACCGAAGCTTTCTTT
-	TRBV7-2	TRBJ1-5	-	CASSFIRNQPQHF	TGTGCCAGCAGCTTTATACGAAATCAGCCCCAGCATTTT
-	TRBV29-1	TRBJ2-3	TRBD1	CSVEHRGKTDTQYF	TGCAGCGTTGAGCACAGGGGCAAGACAGATACGCAGTATTTT
-	TRBV11-2	TRBJ2-3	-	CASSSLASTDTQYF	TGTGCCAGCAGCTCACTAGCTAGCACAGATACGCAGTATTTT
-	TRBV20-1	TRBJ2-5	TRBD2	CSARDRAGGLETQYF	TGCAGTGCTAGAGATCGCGCGGGAGGATTGGAGACCCAGTACTTC
few	TRBV18	TRBJ2-1	-	CASSPAWDEQFF	TGTGCCAGCTCGCCGGCTTGGGATGAGCAGTTCTTC
-	TRBV10-3	TRBJ2-5	-	CAILASGRGQETQYF	TGTGCCATCCTCGCCTCGGGCAGGGGCCAAGAGACCCAGTACTTC
few	TRBV12-3/TRBV12-4	TRBJ2-3	TRBD1	CASSPSRQGWQYF	TGTGCCAGCAGCCCATCTCGACAGGGTTGGCAGTATTTT
few	TRBV6-6	TRBJ1-4	-	CASSYSRTVEKLFF	TGTGCCAGCAGTTACTCGAGGACAGTTGAAAAACTGTTTTTT
few	TRBV7-2	TRBJ1-5	TRBD1	CASSPGGVSNQPQHF	TGTGCCAGCAGCCCAGGGGGGGTTAGCAATCAGCCCCAGCATTTT
few	TRBV6-2/TRBV6-3	TRBJ2-1	-	CASRGGVYNEQFF	TGTGCCAGCAGGGGTGGGGTATACAATGAGCAGTTCTTC
-	TRBV7-6	TRBJ2-3	-	CASSLYYADTQYF	TGTGCTAGCAGCTTATATTATGCAGATACGCAGTATTTT
-	TRBV28	TRBJ2-2	-	CASSPGPRTNTGELFF	TGTGCCAGCAGCCCGGGGCCGCGGACGAACACCGGGGAGCTGTTTTTT
few	TRBV7-8	TRBJ1-2	-	CASSLKGGGELRYGYTF	TGTGCCAGCAGCTTAAAAGGAGGTGGGGAGCTGCGCTATGGCTACACCTTC
-	TRBV2	TRBJ2-1	-	CASSEAGGPLVYNEQFF	TGTGCCAGCAGTGAAGCTGGAGGGCCTTTGGTATACAATGAGCAGTTCTTC
few	TRBV28	TRBJ2-5	-	CASSLPVTAQETQYF	TGTGCCAGCAGTTTGCCAGTTACAGCCCAAGAGACCCAGTACTTC
-	TRBV12-3/TRBV12-4	TRBJ2-3	TRBD2	CASSVGLRNTDTQYF	TGTGCCAGCAGTGTGGGACTACGGAACACAGATACGCAGTATTTT
-	TRBV7-9	TRBJ1-4	-	CASSRTEPNEKLFF	TGTGCCAGCAGCCGGACAGAGCCTAATGAAAAACTGTTTTTT
few	TRBV7-6	TRBJ2-3	-	CASSDFRPLLRGTQYF	TGTGCCAGCAGCGACTTCCGGCCACTACTCCGGGGTACGCAGTATTTT
-	TRBV7-6	TRBJ2-3	TRBD2	CASSLPREGLTSTDTQYF	TGTGCCAGCAGCTTACCGCGGGAGGGCCTTACTAGCACAGATACGCAGTATTTT
few	TRBV4-1	TRBJ2-5	-	CASSYPGRTQETQYF	TGCGCCAGCAGCTATCCAGGCAGAACCCAAGAGACCCAGTACTTC
-	TRBV3-1	TRBJ2-2	TRBD2	CASSQAGGRIGTGELFF	TGTGCCAGCAGCCAAGCCGGCGGGAGGATTGGGACCGGGGAGCTGTTTTTT
-	TRBV6-5	TRBJ2-1	TRBD1	CASRKDRVFVEQFF	TGTGCCAGCAGGAAGGACAGGGTTTTCGTTGAGCAGTTCTTC
few	TRBV5-1	TRBJ1-1	TRBD1	CASSLAPAGGGDTEAFF	TGCGCCAGCAGCTTGGCCCCCGCAGGGGGCGGGGACACTGAAGCTTTCTTT
few	TRBV11-2	TRBJ1-5	-	CARWAPIINQPQHF	TGTGCCCGCTGGGCGCCGATTATCAATCAGCCCCAGCATTTT
-	TRBV29-1	TRBJ2-2	-	CSVEGRPGELFF	TGCAGCGTTGAGGGGCGGCCCGGGGAGCTGTTTTTT
few	TRBV29-1	TRBJ2-1	TRBD2	CSVESLAGVMAEQFF	TGCAGCGTTGAATCGCTAGCGGGAGTGATGGCTGAGCAGTTCTTC
-	TRBV5-6	TRBJ2-5	TRBD1	CASSLGQGSRQVPQYF	TGTGCCAGCAGCTTGGGACAGGGGAGCCGTCAGGTGCCCCAGTACTTC
few	TRBV7-2	TRBJ2-2	-	CASSLAAGELFF	TGTGCCAGCAGCTTGGCCGCTGGGGAGCTGTTTTTT
once	TRBV7-3	TRBJ2-1	-	CAGSLMSGELGEQFF	TGTGCCGGCAGCTTAATGTCGGGAGAGCTTGGTGAGCAGTTCTTC
-	TRBV15	TRBJ2-6	-	CATSTRGSGANVLTF	TGTGCCACCAGCACTCGGGGATCTGGGGCCAACGTCCTGACTTTC
many	TRBV4-3	TRBJ1-4	-	CASSQEAKLGENEKLFF	TGCGCCAGCAGCCAAGAGGCGAAGCTCGGGGAAAATGAAAAACTGTTTTTT
-	TRBV3-1	TRBJ2-3	TRBD2	CASSGTSGPQTDTQYF	TGTGCCAGCAGTGGGACTAGCGGTCCCCAAACAGATACGCAGTATTTT
many	TRBV7-6	TRBJ2-3	-	CASSLTPSTDTQYF	TGTGCCAGCAGCTTAACCCCGAGCACAGATACGCAGTATTTT
-	TRBV6-2/TRBV6-3	TRBJ2-3	TRBD2	CASNDGGRSDTQYF	TGTGCCAGCAATGACGGCGGGAGGTCCGATACGCAGTATTTT